A single sample gave rise to the 6 T cell receptor beta chains below, sequenced in a study of CD8+ T cells in alopecia areata. cDNA prepared by RNA extraction and subsequent reverse transcription served as the template for sequencing. TCRdb's table, derived via immunoSEQ multiplex PCR, lists solely in-frame clones and lacks some. The table shows roughly 200,000 clones, with under 40% occurring only once. Treatment here: oral pan-JAK inhibitor, 5-10 mg twice daily. This sample comprised CD4+ T cells sorted from blood, obtained between weeks 30 and 35, from a patient treated with tofacitinib. The receptors derive from a human donor with alopecia areata.

At least ten counts were recorded for this clone. J is TRBJ2-4 and V is TRBV4-1; 11 bases fit TRBD2. The CDR3 length is 19 residues. The junction had 9 bases not matched to a gene; V was cut back by 0 bases and J by 2 bases. Per germline, CDR1 MGHRA and CDR2 YSYEKL. The CDR3 sequence is CASSQEPLAGGPTKNIQYF. The CDR3 nucleotides read TGCGCCAGCAGCCAAGAACCATTAGCGGGAGGGCCGACCAAAAACATTCAGTACTTC.

The genes are TRBV5-1 and TRBJ2-3; 12 bases map to TRBD1. V lost 4 bases and J lost 8; bases outside the gene matches: 8. Per the germline V gene, CDR1 is SGHRS and CDR2 is YFSETQ. The length of the CDR3 is 15 residues. CDR3 DNA: TGCGCCAGCAGCGTCGGGACAGGGGGCTATGGTACGCAGTATTTT. Its protein product is CASSVGTGGYGTQYF.

The chain has TRBV9 and TRBJ2-3; 8 bases are a match to TRBD2. Germline assignment: CDR1 SGDLS and CDR2 YYNGEE. The length of the CDR3 is 17 residues. The V segment lost 4 bases and the J segment 0 bases; nucleotides outside the gene matches: 10. The CDR3: CASSPRGIAGSTDTQYF. CDR3 DNA: TGTGCCAGCAGCCCCCGCGGCATAGCGGGGAGCACAGATACGCAGTATTTT.

The chain carries TRBV5-1 and TRBJ2-1; D ambiguous. Per germline, CDR1 SGHRS and CDR2 YFSETQ. Trimming shortened V by 0 bases and J by 3 bases, and 7 bases separated the two germline ends. The CDR3 is made up of 14 amino acids. Here the CDR3 reads CASSLEVSYNEQFF. The CDR3 nucleotides read TGCGCCAGCAGCTTGGAGGTCAGCTACAATGAGCAGTTCTTC.

The chain has TRBV7-9 and TRBJ1-1, with 8 bases aligning to TRBD1. CDR3 length: 15 amino acids. CDR1 and CDR2 from the germline V gene are SEHNR and FQNEAQ (reference sequence). With 5 bases clipped from V and 4 bases from J, the junction kept 9 bases outside the gene matches. The CDR3 reads CASSAGDRRGTEAFF. The CDR3 coding sequence is TGTGCCAGCAGCGCGGGGGACAGGCGGGGCACTGAAGCTTTCTTT.

The chain has TRBV11-2 and TRBJ1-1, with 8 bases identical to TRBD1. The V segment lost 1 base and the J segment 3 bases; nucleotides outside the gene matches: 10. This CDR3 comprises 17 residues. Germline CDR1 is SGHAT and CDR2 is FQNNGV. CDR3 sequence reads: CASSLAGGALLDTEAFF. As DNA, the CDR3 is TGTGCCAGCAGCTTAGCAGGGGGCGCGCTCTTGGACACTGAAGCTTTCTTT.